This T cell receptor beta chain was retrieved from a study of cytomegalovirus exposure and HLA in healthy donors. Study context: Within the Caucasian-associated ancestry cluster were under 85% of the approximately 370 genotyped donors.

No record was made of this donor's CMV serostatus. Unmatched junction bases numbered 9, after V lost 8 bases and J lost 6 bases. The CDR3 extends over 14 amino acids. Germline assignment: CDR1 MDHEN and CDR2 SYDVKM. Study findings and constraints: The classifier, whose performance was assessed in both the original and validation cohorts, reportedly diagnosed cytomegalovirus status with high specificity and sensitivity. The likely explanation for a cluster of highly shared sequence variants was sequencing artifact.

About this clone itself: The antigen is undetermined.

In the PCR, 60 Vbeta and 13 Jbeta primers were used. Repertoires were generated with immunoSEQ multiplex PCR, while TCRdb's copy carries only in-frame clones and drops some. The sample holds fewer than 180,000 clones; roughly 83% are singletons and the top ten take roughly 3.6%. Material for sequencing was PBMCs. This TCR was recovered from a human donor in good health. The chain combines TRBV28 with TRBJ1-1, with 10 bases that match TRBD1. The CDR3 coding sequence is TGTGCCAGCGGGGGGGACAGGGGTATTCCTGAAGCTTTCTTT. Residues: CASGGDRGIPEAFF.